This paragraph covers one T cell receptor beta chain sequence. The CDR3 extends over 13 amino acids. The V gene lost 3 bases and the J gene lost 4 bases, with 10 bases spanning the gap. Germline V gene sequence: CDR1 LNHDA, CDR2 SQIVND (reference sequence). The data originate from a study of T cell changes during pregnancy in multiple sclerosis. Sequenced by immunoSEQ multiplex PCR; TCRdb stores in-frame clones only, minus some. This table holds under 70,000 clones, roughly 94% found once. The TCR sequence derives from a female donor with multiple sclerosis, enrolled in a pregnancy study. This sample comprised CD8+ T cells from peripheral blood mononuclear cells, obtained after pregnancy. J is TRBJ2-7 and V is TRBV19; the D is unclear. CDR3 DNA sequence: TGTGCCAGTAGTATTTTCCTCACTTACGAGCAGTACTTC. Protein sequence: CASSIFLTYEQYF.